A selection of T cell receptor beta chains follows, all from one sample in a study of blood T cells in healthy people across ages. TCRdb re-derived calls from the 5' RACE reads in MiXCR, one entry per CDR3 protein. The profile covers about 970,000 distinct CDR3 sequences, with approximately 50% appearing a single time and 20% to 25% taken by the ten largest. Sequencing was performed on blood. These receptors all come from a woman aged 55 to 70 in good health. CDR3s include the opening cysteine and the closing phenylalanine or tryptophan. The D gene is left open where the match is weak. The size entry is marked missing in some rows and otherwise reads once, few, many or a size class.

>NA|TRBV27|TRBJ2-7|NA
CASGSIPIGDEQYF
TGTGCCAGCGGATCTATCCCAATCGGTGACGAGCAGTACTTC
>few|TRBV12-3/TRBV12-4|TRBJ1-6|NA
CASSLLQYNSPLHF
TGTGCCAGCAGTTTACTGCAATATAATTCACCCCTCCACTTT
>NA|TRBV24-1|TRBJ2-7|TRBD1
CATSDKRTGERDEQYF
TGTGCCACCAGTGATAAAAGGACAGGGGAACGGGACGAGCAGTACTTC
>NA|TRBV28|TRBJ2-7|NA
CASSLWGVSYEQYF
TGTGCCAGCAGTTTATGGGGGGTATCCTACGAGCAGTACTTC
>NA|TRBV27|TRBJ2-7|NA
CASRLSGHSGRGRSYEQYF
NA
>NA|TRBV21-1|TRBJ2-3|NA
CASKRQGVTTDTQYF
TGTGCCAGCAAGAGGCAGGGGGTGACCACAGATACGCAGTATTTT
>NA|TRBV28|TRBJ2-3|NA
CASSLARKGSQYF
TGTGCCAGCAGTTTGGCCAGGAAAGGGTCGCAGTATTTT
>few|TRBV7-9|TRBJ1-2|NA
CASSSTRGGVDGYTF
TGTGCCAGCAGCTCCACCCGGGGAGGAGTGGATGGCTACACCTTC
>NA|TRBV27|TRBJ2-2|NA
CASTVSRGKGGELFF
TGTGCCAGCACTGTCTCTAGGGGGAAAGGCGGGGAGCTGTTTTTT
>NA|TRBV30|TRBJ2-1|NA
CAWSAFLGEQFF
TGTGCCTGGAGTGCCTTCCTGGGTGAGCAGTTCTTC
>NA|TRBV3-1|TRBJ2-7|TRBD1
CASRSSDRAYEQYF
TGTGCCAGCAGGTCCAGTGACAGGGCCTACGAGCAGTACTTC
>many|TRBV29-1|TRBJ2-7|NA
CSVRDSGSYEQYF
TGCAGCGTGAGGGATAGCGGATCCTACGAGCAGTACTTC
>once|TRBV20-1|TRBJ2-1|TRBD2
CSARVTGLAANEQFF
TGCAGTGCTAGAGTAACGGGACTAGCGGCCAATGAGCAGTTCTTC
>NA|TRBV28|TRBJ2-7|NA
CASSLVLGSSYEQYF
TGTGCCAGCAGTTTAGTTCTTGGGAGCTCCTACGAGCAGTACTTC
>NA|TRBV7-9|TRBJ1-5|TRBD1
CASSPPGGQGRNQPQHF
TGTGCCAGCAGCCCCCCAGGTGGACAGGGCCGTAATCAGCCCCAGCATTTT
>NA|TRBV7-8|TRBJ2-3|NA
CASSFGGQLTDTQYF
TGTGCCAGCAGCTTTGGTGGACAACTCACAGATACGCAGTATTTT
>NA|TRBV6-5|TRBJ2-5|NA
CASSYLPGRPETQYF
TGTGCCAGCAGTTACCTCCCGGGGCGCCCAGAGACCCAGTACTTC
>NA|TRBV6-5|TRBJ2-4|TRBD2
CASRPGTSGSKNIQYF
TGTGCCAGCAGGCCCGGGACTAGCGGGAGTAAGAACATTCAGTACTTC
>once|TRBV12-3/TRBV12-4|TRBJ2-7|NA
CASSLSARTRAYGQYF
TGTGCCAGCAGTTTATCGGCTAGGACAAGAGCATACGGGCAGTACTTC
>NA|TRBV12-3/TRBV12-4|TRBJ2-7|NA
CASSLVQGSHEQYF
TGTGCCAGCAGTTTAGTCCAGGGTAGCCACGAGCAGTACTTC
>few|TRBV29-1|TRBJ2-1|TRBD2
CSVSLAGGYNEQFF
TGCAGCGTCTCGCTAGCGGGAGGGTACAATGAGCAGTTCTTC
>few|TRBV7-9|TRBJ2-5|TRBD2
CASSLRLAEETQYF
TGTGCCAGCAGTTTAAGACTAGCGGAAGAGACCCAGTACTTC
>NA|TRBV6-2/TRBV6-3|TRBJ1-4|NA
CASSYSGNTNEKLFF
TGTGCCAGCAGTTACTCCGGGAACACTAATGAAAAACTGTTTTTT
>NA|TRBV25-1|TRBJ2-7|TRBD2
CASSDTTSGRSYEQYF
TGTGCCAGCAGTGATACAACGAGCGGGAGGTCTTACGAGCAGTACTTC
>NA|TRBV2|TRBJ2-7|TRBD1
CASSIAGQGSYEQYF
TGTGCCAGCAGTATCGCGGGACAGGGGTCCTACGAGCAGTACTTC
>NA|TRBV20-1|TRBJ2-5|NA
CSARGRRWGTPETQYF
TGCAGTGCTAGAGGTCGGAGGTGGGGAACTCCAGAGACCCAGTACTTC
>NA|TRBV4-2|TRBJ2-3|NA
CASSKAWAVTDTQYF
TGTGCCAGCAGCAAGGCGTGGGCGGTCACAGATACGCAGTATTTT
>NA|TRBV29-1|TRBJ2-7|TRBD1
CSVDRQGAYEQYF
TGCAGCGTCGATCGACAGGGGGCTTACGAGCAGTACTTC